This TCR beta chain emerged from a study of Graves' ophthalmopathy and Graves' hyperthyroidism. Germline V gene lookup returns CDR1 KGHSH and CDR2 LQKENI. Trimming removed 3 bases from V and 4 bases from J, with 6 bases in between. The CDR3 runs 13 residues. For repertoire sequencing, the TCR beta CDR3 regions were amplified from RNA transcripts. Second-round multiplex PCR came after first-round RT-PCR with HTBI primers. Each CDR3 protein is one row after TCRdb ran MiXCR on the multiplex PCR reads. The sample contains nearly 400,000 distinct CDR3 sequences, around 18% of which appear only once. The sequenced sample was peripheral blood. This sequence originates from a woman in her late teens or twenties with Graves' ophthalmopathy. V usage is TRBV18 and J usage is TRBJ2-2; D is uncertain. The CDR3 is CASSPNPTGELFF. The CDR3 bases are TGTGCCAGCTCACCGAATCCCACCGGGGAGCTGTTTTTT.